These T cell receptor beta chains were read from a single sample in a study of shared clonotypes between healthy human individuals. Method: immunoSEQ multiplex PCR; TCRdb's copy keeps in-frame clones and lacks some. Of some 2.1 million clones listed, 85% to 95% were seen once; the top ten hold 0.13%. Source material: naive CD4+ T cells sorted from blood. These receptors came from a man between 18 and 35 years old in good health. Both conserved end residues are part of each CDR3. A D gene is named only where the DNA matches it firmly. Not every row has a clone size; where given, it reads once, few, many or a size class.

CASSRRKGTSGISRYEQYF | TGTGCCAGCAGCCGCCGCAAGGGGACTAGCGGGATTTCCCGCTACGAGCAGTACTTC | - | TRBJ2-7 | TRBD2 | TRBV14
CASSGGQGNSPLHF | TGCGCCAGCAGCGGAGGGCAGGGTAATTCACCCCTCCACTTT | - | TRBJ1-6 | - | TRBV5-1
CASSYSEGQGEKLFF | TGTGCCAGCAGTTACTCGGAGGGGCAGGGTGAAAAACTGTTTTTT | - | TRBJ1-4 | - | TRBV6-6
CASSQGAPGSYNEQFF | TGCGCCAGCAGCCAAGGGGCCCCGGGGTCCTACAATGAGCAGTTCTTC | once | TRBJ2-1 | - | TRBV4-3
CSARGLGLAGELFF | TGCAGCGCCCGGGGGCTTGGACTGGCCGGGGAGCTGTTTTTT | - | TRBJ2-2 | - | TRBV29-1
CASSRTQDYGYTF | TGTGCCAGCAGTCGGACTCAGGACTATGGCTACACCTTC | - | TRBJ1-2 | - | TRBV27
CASSLGLAGYNEQFF | TGTGCCAGCAGTTTGGGACTAGCGGGGTACAATGAGCAGTTCTTC | - | TRBJ2-1 | TRBD2 | TRBV7-2
CASSPSVSYEQYF | TGTGCCAGCTCACCATCGGTCTCCTACGAGCAGTACTTC | many | TRBJ2-7 | - | TRBV18
CASSTPREAFF | TGTGCCAGTAGTACACCAAGGGAAGCTTTCTTT | - | TRBJ1-1 | - | TRBV19
CASSQQDVSYEQYF | TGCGCCAGCAGCCAGCAGGACGTGTCCTACGAGCAGTACTTC | - | TRBJ2-7 | - | TRBV4-1
CASSRPRGAGYTF | TGTGCCAGCAGCCGTCCTAGGGGAGCTGGCTACACCTTC | once | TRBJ1-2 | - | TRBV6-5
CASSWLNNEQFF | TGTGCCAGCAGTTGGCTAAACAATGAGCAGTTCTTC | - | TRBJ2-1 | - | TRBV2